The rows below give T cell receptor beta chains drawn from one sample of a study of blood T cell repertoires in COVID-19. Libraries were prepared by immunoSEQ multiplex PCR; TCRdb keeps only in-frame clonotypes and omits some of them. The sample consists of 300,000 to 400,000 clones, over 75% of them appearing once. Sequencing was done on a sample of peripheral blood. The receptors shown here come from a middle-aged man with active or convalescent COVID-19. The CDR3 runs from the conserved cysteine through the conserved F or W.

v_call | cdr3_length | cdr3_aa
TRBV3-1/TRBV3-2 | 13 | CASSRQLNTEAFF
TRBV28 | 12 | CASSGAVYEQYF
TRBV6-2/TRBV6-3 | 14 | CASSYDRGTGELFF
TRBV7-2 | 15 | CASSLSSGTGNIRDF
TRBV7-2 | 17 | CASSPSALRGHYNEQFF
TRBV28 | 15 | CASSLPGTMNTEAFF
TRBV28 | 15 | CASSLSDYSNQPQHF
TRBV18 | 15 | CASSPTSDWLGGYTF
TRBV7-2 | 13 | CASSTFSADTQYF
TRBV5-1 | 12 | CASSQREETQYF
TRBV30 | 15 | CAWSMMDSSGGPQHF
TRBV9 | 16 | CASSKGTSGFTDTQYF
TRBV5-4 | 15 | CASSWGAGGQNEQFF
TRBV6-5 | 15 | CASLSGRASGGELFF
TRBV18 | 17 | CASSPRTSGGSQETQYF
TRBV2 | 14 | CASSENRRGNTIYF
TRBV21-1 | 11 | CASSNGGGYTF
TRBV28 | 14 | CASSSMGRGGGYTF
TRBV7-9 | 15 | CASSQRTAGSYGYTF
TRBV7-2 | 15 | CASSLAAGGGYEQYF
TRBV12-3/TRBV12-4 | 12 | CASSGGSETQYF
TRBV27 | 14 | CASSPIGGRTEAFF
TRBV2 | 19 | CASSGTGVLTASTNEKLFF
TRBV27 | 16 | CASSLQGYNSYNEQFF
TRBV5-5 | 16 | CASSPHAGKTNEKLFF
TRBV3-1/TRBV3-2 | 16 | CASSPQTGVSTGELFF
TRBV5-8 | 14 | CASSRDSSTDTQYF
TRBV7-8 | 14 | CASSVELEIGTQYF
TRBV28 | 14 | CASSSNGGGNTIYF
TRBV7-2 | 12 | CASSPSRGPQHF
TRBV30 | 16 | CAWSVSGRVRDSPLHF
TRBV27 | 15 | CASSSQGGGVEEQYF
TRBV14 | 15 | CASSRIGTGGYEQYF
TRBV9 | 15 | CASSRKGQGNSPLHF
TRBV6-4 | 13 | CASREHRDAEAFF
TRBV2 | 15 | CASSPQGAPGNTIYF